This section outlines one T cell receptor beta chain sequence together with its context. Its antigen remains unidentified. One entry per CDR3 protein, called by TCRdb with MiXCR from the reads. The sample includes nearly 70,000 distinct CDR3 sequences, approximately 22% of them seen just once. The CDR3 sequence is 12 residues long. Germline V gene lookup returns CDR1 LGHNA and CDR2 YSLEER. V lost 1 base and J lost 5, with 5 bases in between. The entry originates in a study of T cell repertoires in cytomegalovirus infection. Looking at the study overall: Indicated by public TCR beta signatures were CMV infection and matching HLA type.

This sequence originates from a human donor in good health (CMV status not recorded). Some clones in this sample may be carry-over from other donors' samples. Sequenced sample: PBMCs, sequenced either directly or after in vitro stimulation (not recorded which). The chain combines TRBV4-3 with TRBJ1-1; D is unclear. Here the CDR3 reads CASSQVGTEAFF. For the CDR3, the DNA is TGCGCCAGCAGCCAAGTTGGAACTGAAGCTTTCTTT.